Here is one T cell receptor beta chain with its context. Antigen specificity is unknown. V lost 5 bases, J lost 4 bases, and 4 bases stayed unmatched. The germline V gene encodes CDR1 LNHDA and CDR2 SQIVND (reference sequence). The CDR3 totals 16 residues. PCR used 60 Vbeta primers and 13 Jbeta primers. Using immunoSEQ multiplex PCR, the repertoire was profiled, and TCRdb retains in-frame clones only, with some absent. This sample yields 95,000 to 150,000 clones, of which over 70% are seen a single time; around 4.2% belongs to the top ten. The data originate from a study of cytomegalovirus exposure and HLA in healthy donors. In the study overall: Sequencing of roughly 180 million T cells in an earlier analysis found some 100 million unique TCR beta sequences.

Overall study results and limits: The likely explanation for a cluster of highly shared sequence variants was sequencing artifact. DRB1 showed the most TCR associations and HLA-C the fewest in a later analysis, as rates varied by HLA locus.

The specimen sequenced was PBMCs. This sequence joins TRBV19 and TRBJ2-6; 11 nucleotides agree with TRBD2. This sequence was found in a woman aged 35 to 49 in good health and CMV-seronegative. The DNA of the CDR3 is TGTGCCAGTAGTGCACTAGCGGGAGTCGGGGCCAACGTCCTGACTTTC. This codes for CASSALAGVGANVLTF. The entire variable domain, with the rest obtained from reference TRBV19 and TRBJ2-6, is as follows: DGGITQSPKYLFRKEGQNVTLSCEQNLNHDAMYWYRQDPGQGLRLIYYSQIVNDFQKGDIAEGYSVSREKKESFPLTVTSAQKNPTAFYLCASSALAGVGANVLTFGAGSRLTVL.